The clone carrying this TCR beta chain was counted at least ten times. What it binds is unknown. TCRdb reanalysed the reads using MiXCR and keeps one entry per CDR3 protein. The table records almost 500,000 distinct CDR3 sequences, 11% of them present only once. Trimming took 7 bases from V and 2 from J, leaving 18 bases between them. The length of the CDR3 is 14 residues. Germline V lookup: CDR1 DFQATT, CDR2 SNEGSKA (reference sequence). The data stem from a study of T cell repertoires in cytomegalovirus infection. Study at large: Indications of both CMV infection and matching HLA type were provided by public TCR beta signatures.

Study results and limitations: Summed frequency of shared TCR beta families picked out CMV carriers who also had the relevant HLA. HLA-C-restricted, CMV-specific TCR beta clonotypes were dominant ex vivo.

This receptor was taken from a human donor in good health (CMV status not recorded). Some clones in this sample may be carry-over from other donors' samples. The genes are TRBV20-1 and TRBJ2-7, with D possibly being TRBD2 (6 bases). The specimen sequenced was PBMCs. The DNA for the CDR3 is TGCAGTGGGTTATCCTCCGGGACTCCCTACGAGCAGTACTTC. The encoded protein is CSGLSSGTPYEQYF.